Sequencing of this T cell receptor (beta chain) was carried out in a study of Tregs in tolerant kidney transplant recipients. Study-level findings and limits: The most relevant donor-specific Treg TCRbeta repertoire apparently came from expansion with activated donor B cells.

On this clone: Antigen: not known.

Germline assignment: CDR1 LGHNA and CDR2 YNFKEQ. The V end lost 0 bases, the J end lost 3 bases, and 11 bases lay between the germline ends. The CDR3 spans 15 residues. The table came from immunoSEQ multiplex PCR; TCRdb's copy has only in-frame clones and leaves some out. The repertoire holds around 120,000 clones, with about 90% as singletons. Sequencing was performed on CD4+ T cells from blood. The sequence came from a human donor in good health. V is TRBV4-2 and J is TRBJ1-2; D unclear. Written as DNA, the CDR3 is TGTGCCAGCAGCCAAGACCCCCCGGAAGACTATGGCTACACCTTC. Protein sequence: CASSQDPPEDYGYTF.